Listed below are T cell receptor beta chains from one sample, sequenced in a study of blood T cells in healthy people across ages. One entry per CDR3 protein, called by TCRdb with MiXCR from the 5' RACE reads. Altogether 800,000 to 1,000,000 distinct CDR3 sequences are present, under 50% being singletons, with the ten largest covering about an eighth. The sequenced sample consisted of blood. These receptors all come from a man in his thirties or forties in good health. The CDR3 runs from the conserved cysteine through the conserved F or W. A D gene is named only where the DNA matches it firmly.

D gene | J gene | V gene | CDR3 protein
TRBD1 | TRBJ1-2 | TRBV27 | CASSLGTGDREGYGYTF
- | TRBJ1-5 | TRBV12-3/TRBV12-4 | CASSPSGQPQHF
TRBD1 | TRBJ1-6 | TRBV5-6 | CASSAGTGLRNPPLHF
- | TRBJ2-2 | TRBV4-2 | CASSQEVPGTNTGELFF
TRBD2 | TRBJ2-3 | TRBV24-1 | CATSDPGLAGGYSSTDTQYF
TRBD2 | TRBJ2-1 | TRBV6-6 | CASSHGGVRVLYNEQFF
- | TRBJ1-4 | TRBV28 | CASSLPGLSNEKLFF
- | TRBJ1-6 | TRBV6-2/TRBV6-3 | CASRIQGADTSPLHF
TRBD2 | TRBJ2-7 | TRBV20-1 | CSARTSGAYEQYF
TRBD2 | TRBJ2-7 | TRBV9 | CASSPGLPTGEQYF
- | TRBJ1-1 | TRBV15 | CATSRAGKAEAFF
- | TRBJ2-5 | TRBV6-6 | CASSYSGTQETQYF
TRBD1 | TRBJ2-2 | TRBV7-2 | CASSLNFRQGAGELFF
- | TRBJ2-3 | TRBV25-1 | CASSEWSGPTDTQYF
TRBD2 | TRBJ2-3 | TRBV4-1 | CASTESGLAGSSTDTQYF